This TCR beta chain was found in a study of beta chain features in type 1 diabetes. Reverse transcription of all isolated RNA meant that expressed TCRB transcripts were sequenced. About 3.57 million reads, on average, came from each naive, central memory and regulatory T cell sample. Some clones are missing from TCRdb's copy, which holds only in-frame ones; the method was immunoSEQ multiplex PCR. The sample yields roughly 240,000 clones, more than 65% seen once. General study points: Type 1 diabetes patients had fewer VDJ junction insertions and more deletions. Shorter TCRB CDR3s, moderately but significantly so, marked every one of the four CD4+ subsets in Type 1 diabetes patients.

Deletions cut 0 bases from V and 2 bases from J, with 15 bases between. The CDR3 loop spans 16 amino acids. Per germline, CDR1 SQVTM and CDR2 ANQGSEA. The sample holds a few counts of this clone. Its antigen is unknown. Source material: naive CD4+ T cells from blood. The chain is built from TRBV29-1 and TRBJ2-3; tentatively, D is TRBD2 (5 bases). The origin of this receptor is a young man in good health. In DNA, the CDR3 is TGCAGCGTTGAAGAAGGAGGCGTAGGATTCACAGATACGCAGTATTTT. The encoded protein is CSVEEGGVGFTDTQYF.